This T cell receptor beta chain was captured in a study of Ad26.COV2.S vaccination and SARS-CoV-2 variants. Study background: It was the COV1001 Ad26.COV2.S trial arm that included the donor. By the intramuscular route, Ad26.COV2.S was given once, or twice 56 days apart.

Assay used: immunoSEQ multiplex PCR; TCRdb lists only in-frame clones, some missing. The profile shows roughly 460,000 clones, around 89% of them singletons. Whole-study results and caveats: Reportedly, spike-specific CD8+ and CD4+ T cell responses achieved substantial breadth once vaccination had taken place.

As for treatment: roughly 20 received Ad26.COV2.S at low or high dose, single or two shots; about 5 received placebo; per-sample allocation not given. Repertoires come from day 63 after the first vaccine or placebo injection. Boston provided a donor who was an adult aged 18-55 years. CDR3 size: 14 residues. CDR1 MNHEY and CDR2 SMNVEV come from the germline V gene (reference sequence). With V trimmed by 1 base and J by 4 bases, 3 bases remained unmatched. A remark on this clone: The antigen remains undetermined.

Sequencing was performed on peripheral blood, taken in a trial of Ad26.COV2.S vaccine versus placebo. This clonotype was obtained from a person aged 18-60 years who received the Ad26.COV2.S COVID-19 vaccine or a placebo. The J gene is TRBJ2-5, the V gene TRBV27, with 7 positions matching TRBD2. The CDR3 loop reads CASSLWASGETQYF. The CDR3 coding sequence is TGTGCCAGCAGTTTATGGGCTAGCGGAGAGACCCAGTACTTC.